This TCR beta chain emerged from a study of T cells after yellow fever vaccination. Study background: SMART-Seq v4 Ultra Low Input handled preparation of low-cell-number fractions. Study findings and constraints: The booster response re-showed most primary clones: around 97% CD4, approximately 90% CD8. A secondary response was less intense yet reached its peak sooner, at day 5 versus 15.

This clonotype was recorded many times. Its antigen is unknown. The authors made TCR cDNA by 5'RACE template switching, adding a universal primer site and UMIs. TCRdb used MiXCR to reprocess the 5' RACE reads, holding one entry per CDR3 protein. The table lists about 510,000 distinct CDR3 sequences, less than 25% of them singletons. CDR3 size: 14 residues. Unmatched junction bases numbered 7, after V lost 5 bases and J lost 8 bases. This chain joins TRBV12-3 or TRBV12-4 and TRBJ1-4; 8 bases map to TRBD1. The sequence derives from a man between 18 and 29 years old who received the YFV17D yellow fever vaccine. Sequenced material: PBMCs, taken about 20 days after the first yellow fever vaccination. Written as DNA, the CDR3 is TGTGCCAGCAGTCATGGACAGGGTAGGGAAAAACTGTTTTTT. Amino acid sequence: CASSHGQGREKLFF.